This TCR beta chain was retrieved from a study of Ad26.COV2.S vaccination and SARS-CoV-2 variants. Repertoires were generated with immunoSEQ multiplex PCR, while TCRdb's copy carries only in-frame clones and drops some. The sample lists roughly 92,000 clones; less than 85% were seen once. This CDR3 has 15 amino acids. V lost 3 bases, J lost 4 bases, and 4 bases stayed unmatched. Germline CDR1 and CDR2: WSHSY and SAAADI. The TCR was taken from a human donor who had recovered from COVID-19. The genes are TRBV10-2 and TRBJ2-5, with 11 nucleotides matching TRBD2. The sample was peripheral blood, taken after recovery from COVID-19. DNA of the CDR3: TGCGCCAGCAGTGATGGACTAGCGGGCGGAGAGACCCAGTACTTC. Amino acids: CASSDGLAGGETQYF.